Listed here are 19 T cell receptor beta chains from one sample, sequenced in a study of beta chain features in type 1 diabetes. The investigators reverse transcribed all of the isolated RNA, so they sequenced expressed TCRB transcripts. The repertoire was sequenced with immunoSEQ multiplex PCR; TCRdb's copy has only in-frame clones and lacks some. The sample carries 200,000 to 250,000 clones, 27% recorded once. The sequenced sample consisted of central memory CD4+ T cells from blood. These receptors originate from a man in his thirties or forties in good health.

This clone was counted many times. This rearrangement joins TRBV5-8 to TRBJ2-5, with TRBD2 matching 7 bases. CDR3 length equals 18 residues. With V trimmed by 6 bases and J by 7 bases, 24 bases remained unmatched. Per germline, CDR1 SGHTS and CDR2 YDEGEE. Here the CDR3 reads CASTRHAPGLTFLGTQYF. In DNA, the CDR3 is TGTGCCAGCACGAGACACGCTCCGGGACTAACCTTTCTCGGGACCCAGTACTTC. The whole variable domain, remainder taken from reference TRBV5-8 and TRBJ2-5, is EAGVTQSPTHLIKTRGQQATLRCSPISGHTSVYWYQQALGLGLQFLLWYDEGEERNRGNFPPRFSGRQFPNYSSELNVNALELEDSALYLCASTRHAPGLTFLGTQYFGPGTRLLVL.

This clone occurred a few times. The rearrangement joins TRBV18 to TRBJ2-7; 9 nucleotides agree with TRBD2. Trimming cost V 5 bases and J 2 bases; bases outside gene matches: 4. Germline lookup yields CDR1 KGHSH and CDR2 LQKENI. The CDR3 spans 14 residues. The CDR3 nucleotides read TGTGCCAGCTCAATAGCGGGGGCGGCCTACGAGCAGTACTTC. It specifies CASSIAGAAYEQYF.

The chain couples TRBV7-2 to TRBJ1-5; D not resolved. Trimming pared 4 bases from V and 4 bases from J, leaving 8 bases between. The CDR3 consists of 13 residues. Germline CDR1 reads SGHTA; CDR2 reads FQGNSA. The CDR3 sequence: CASSSGENQPQHF. CDR3 nucleotide sequence: TGTGCCAGCAGCTCGGGAGAAAATCAGCCCCAGCATTTT.

With respect to this clone: Distinct nucleotide sequences in the sample also encode this CDR3. J is TRBJ2-3 and V is TRBV2; D is ambiguous. With 2 bases removed from V and 7 bases from J, the gap between germline ends came to 10 bases. The CDR3 covers 13 residues. The V gene's germline CDR1 is SNHLY and CDR2 FYNNEI. CDR3 in DNA: TGTGCCAGCAGTGAACCTTTAGGGAATACGCAGTATTTT. Its translation is CASSEPLGNTQYF.

Only a few counts were recorded for this clone. The genes are TRBV5-6 and TRBJ2-1; 7 bases agree with TRBD1. Germline loops: CDR1 SGHDT, CDR2 YYEEEE. V lost 4 bases, J lost 9 bases, and 10 bases stayed unmatched. This CDR3 region has 14 residues. The CDR3 coding sequence is TGTGCCAGCAGCCCCGACAGGGCCCGAGGTGAGCAGTTCTTC. This codes for CASSPDRARGEQFF.

The chain carries TRBV7-2 and TRBJ2-2; D is perhaps TRBD1 or TRBD2 (5 bases each). This CDR3 has 16 residues. Trimming took 3 bases from V and 2 from J, leaving 13 bases between them. Per the germline V gene, CDR1 is SGHTA and CDR2 is FQGNSA. CDR3 nucleotide sequence: TGTGCCAGCAGCTTGTCCGGGACCTTCAACACCGGGGAGCTGTTTTTT. This encodes CASSLSGTFNTGELFF.

This clone was observed a handful of times. The chain joins TRBV30 to TRBJ2-4; the D gene is possibly TRBD1 (6 bases). CDR3 size: 14 residues. Germline CDR1 is GTSNPN and CDR2 is SVGIG (reference sequence). Deletions cut 1 base from V and 9 bases from J, with 16 bases between. The CDR3: CAWSAQGSGVIQYF. The CDR3 DNA is TGTGCCTGGAGTGCTCAGGGGTCCGGGGTCATTCAGTACTTC.

The gene calls are TRBV16 and TRBJ2-5; D may be TRBD2 (5 bases). V lost 2 bases to trimming and J lost 0 bases, with 7 bases between them. This CDR3 spans 14 amino acids. Germline CDR1 KGHSY, CDR2 FQNENV. The CDR3 DNA sequence: TGTGCCAGCAGCCAAAGAGGGAACCAAGAGACCCAGTACTTC. Its translation: CASSQRGNQETQYF.

In its sample, this clone was seen a few times. The CDR3 DNA reads TGTGCCTGGAGTTGGACTGTCGGTGTCGGGGGAGCTTTCTTT. This sequence encodes CAWSWTVGVGGAFF. The chain combines TRBV30 with TRBJ1-1, with D possibly being TRBD1 (5 bases). This CDR3 has 14 amino acids. Between the trimmed V and J ends, which lost 2 bases and 10 bases, there was a span of 20 bases. From germline, CDR1 is GTSNPN and CDR2 SVGIG (reference sequence).

The chain uses TRBV6-6 and TRBJ2-7, with D perhaps TRBD2 (5 bases). The CDR3 length is 13 residues. V lost 3 bases to trimming and J lost 6 bases, with 12 bases between them. Germline V gene sequence: CDR1 MNHNY, CDR2 SVGAGI (reference sequence). CDR3 protein: CASSYGEYPEQYF. The CDR3 nucleotides read TGTGCCAGCAGTTATGGGGAGTACCCCGAGCAGTACTTC.

This chain uses TRBV7-9 with TRBJ2-1; TRBD2 agrees at 8 bases. Per the germline V gene, CDR1 is SEHNR and CDR2 is FQNEAQ (reference sequence). Trimming removed 6 bases from V and 13 bases from J; junction bases left unmatched: 14. The CDR3 spans 14 residues. The DNA of the CDR3 is TGTGCCAGCAGTAGATTTAGCGGGGAGATGGTTCAGTTCTTC. Its translation is CASSRFSGEMVQFF.

The chain carries TRBV29-1 and TRBJ2-3, with 8 bases fitting TRBD2. Trimming removed 5 bases from V and 4 bases from J; junction bases left unmatched: 2. The CDR3 totals 12 residues. Germline V gives CDR1 SQVTM, CDR2 ANQGSEA. CDR3 residues: CSVKAGADTQYF. CDR3 in DNA: TGCAGCGTTAAAGCGGGGGCAGATACGCAGTATTTT.

Remarks on this clone: Different DNA sequences within this sample yield the same CDR3. The chain links TRBV29-1 to TRBJ2-3, with unresolved D. Germline V gene sequence: CDR1 SQVTM, CDR2 ANQGSEA. This CDR3 is built from 12 residues. With 6 bases removed from V and 4 bases from J, the gap between germline ends came to 11 bases. CDR3 loop: CSVHKGADTQYF. The CDR3 nucleotides read TGCAGCGTACACAAAGGCGCAGATACGCAGTATTTT.

The chain employs TRBV5-6 and TRBJ2-7; D is unresolved. The V gene lost 0 bases and the J gene lost 4 bases, with 8 bases spanning the gap. The CDR3 has 13 residues. Germline V gives CDR1 SGHDT, CDR2 YYEEEE. The CDR3 coding sequence is TGTGCCAGCAGCTTGGACCTGGCGTACGAGCAGTACTTC. It translates to CASSLDLAYEQYF.

The rearrangement uses TRBV6-5 and TRBJ2-5; tentative D call: TRBD2 (5 bases). The CDR3 extends over 15 amino acids. V was shortened by 5 bases and J by 4 bases, with 17 bases between the two germline ends. The germline CDR1 and CDR2 sequences are MNHEY and SVGAGI. As DNA, the CDR3 is TGTGCCAGCAGTCAGTTCGGGCCAGGAGGAGAGACCCAGTACTTC. Protein: CASSQFGPGGETQYF.

The chain is built from TRBV9 and TRBJ2-1; 9 nucleotides line up with TRBD1. The CDR3 loop spans 15 amino acids. Germline CDR1 is SGDLS and CDR2 is YYNGEE. The trim removed 6 bases at V and 6 bases at J, leaving 10 bases unmatched. The CDR3: CASIQDRGLINEQFF. The CDR3 DNA is TGTGCCAGCATCCAGGACAGGGGTCTTATCAATGAGCAGTTCTTC.

This clone was seen only a few times. This chain joins TRBV6-1 and TRBJ1-1, with D possibly TRBD1 on 5 matching bases. The CDR3 has 13 amino acids. Trimming cost V 4 bases and J 7 bases, with 13 bases left between them. Germline V gene sequence: CDR1 MNHNS, CDR2 SASEGT. CDR3 sequence: CASSGNRGIEAFF. CDR3 bases: TGTGCCAGCAGTGGAAATCGGGGGATTGAAGCTTTCTTT.

This clone has more than one count but fewer than ten. The V and J genes are TRBV5-4 and TRBJ2-7, with TRBD1 matching over 9 bases. CDR3 length: 15 residues. The germline CDR1 and CDR2 sequences are SGHNT and YYREEE (reference sequence). Trimming took 4 bases from V and 1 from J; bases not matched to a gene: 6. Here the CDR3 reads CASSGPGQGSYEQYF. DNA for the CDR3: TGTGCCAGCAGCGGACCGGGACAGGGTTCCTACGAGCAGTACTTC.

This clone came up a few times. The chain is built from TRBV5-4 and TRBJ2-1; D may be TRBD1 (6 bases). V dropped 0 bases and J dropped 3 bases, with 7 bases sitting between them. The CDR3 totals 14 residues. CDR1 and CDR2 from the germline V gene are SGHNT and YYREEE (reference sequence). CDR3 region: CASSLEGHYNEQFF. The CDR3 DNA sequence: TGTGCCAGCAGCTTGGAGGGACACTACAATGAGCAGTTCTTC.